This entry features one TCR beta chain sequence. Its antigen remains unidentified. A much larger clone lies a single base off, so this may be a read error. V gave up 7 bases and J gave up 7 bases, with 14 bases separating them. Germline V gene sequence: CDR1 SGHNT, CDR2 YENEEA. The CDR3 runs 12 residues. This entry belongs to a study of PD-1 blockade in classical Hodgkin lymphoma. Regarding the study as a whole: Complete responders started with a diversity level that resembled newly diagnosed patients at baseline.

Clones were sequenced by immunoSEQ multiplex PCR, and TCRdb holds only the in-frame ones, with some missing. In the table there are around 66,000 clones, over 70% of which are singletons. There was relapse after autologous stem cell transplantation in every patient, and there was variation in brentuximab vedotin exposure. The V and J genes are TRBV11-3 and TRBJ2-7; perhaps TRBD2 as D (6 bases). This material consisted of peripheral blood mononuclear cells (PBMCs), taken before the second cycle of nivolumab. This receptor was obtained from a human donor with classical Hodgkin lymphoma. The CDR3 here is CASNSPAGEQYF. DNA for the CDR3: TGTGCCAGCAACTCCCCTGCGGGGGAGCAGTACTTC.